The clone carrying this T cell receptor (beta chain) has a count of ten or more. The antigen is not known. The germline V gene encodes CDR1 MGHRA and CDR2 YSYEKL. The CDR3 extends over 15 amino acids. Trimming took 1 base from V and 1 from J; bases not matched to a gene: 4. The entry originates in a study of response to subunit inactivated influenza vaccine. Whole-study findings and limits: T cells newly recruited by each seasonal influenza vaccination are few, the authors suggested.

Each CDR3 protein is one row after TCRdb ran MiXCR on the RT-PCR reads. Altogether 500,000 to 550,000 distinct CDR3 sequences are present, about 7.2% being singletons, with the ten largest covering around 13%. The clonotype originates from a man aged 50-75 years who received an inactivated influenza vaccine. The source material was PBMCs from blood, sampled less than 25 months after vaccination. The chain is built from TRBV4-1 and TRBJ2-7; the match to TRBD1 covers 7 bases. The CDR3, as DNA: TGCGCCAGCAGCCAAGGGGACAGCTTTTCCTACGAGCAGTACTTC. Amino acid sequence: CASSQGDSFSYEQYF.